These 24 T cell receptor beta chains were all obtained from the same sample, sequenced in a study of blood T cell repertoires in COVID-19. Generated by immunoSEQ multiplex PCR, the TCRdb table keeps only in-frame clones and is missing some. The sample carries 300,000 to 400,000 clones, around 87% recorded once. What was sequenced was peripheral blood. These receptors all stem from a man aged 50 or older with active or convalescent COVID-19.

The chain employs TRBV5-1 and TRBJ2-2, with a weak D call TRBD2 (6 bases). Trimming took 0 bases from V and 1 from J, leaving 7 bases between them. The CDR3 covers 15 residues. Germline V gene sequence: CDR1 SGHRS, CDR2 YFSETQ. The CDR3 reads CASSLVSGNTGELFF. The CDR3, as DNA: TGCGCCAGCAGCTTGGTTAGCGGGAACACCGGGGAGCTGTTTTTT.

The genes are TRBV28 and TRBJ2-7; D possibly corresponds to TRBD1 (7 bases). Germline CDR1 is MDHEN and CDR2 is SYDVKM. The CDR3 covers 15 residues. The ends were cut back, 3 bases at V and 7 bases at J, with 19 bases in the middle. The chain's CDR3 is CASSLGGQTPWEQYF. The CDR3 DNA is TGTGCCAGCAGTTTGGGGGGACAGACCCCCTGGGAGCAGTACTTC.

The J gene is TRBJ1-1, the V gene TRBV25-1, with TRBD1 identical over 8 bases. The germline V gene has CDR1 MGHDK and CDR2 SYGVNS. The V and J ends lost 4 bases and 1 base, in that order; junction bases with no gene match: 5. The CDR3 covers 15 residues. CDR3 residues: CASSGYGTGNTEAFF. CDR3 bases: TGTGCCAGCAGTGGTTATGGGACAGGGAACACTGAAGCTTTCTTT.

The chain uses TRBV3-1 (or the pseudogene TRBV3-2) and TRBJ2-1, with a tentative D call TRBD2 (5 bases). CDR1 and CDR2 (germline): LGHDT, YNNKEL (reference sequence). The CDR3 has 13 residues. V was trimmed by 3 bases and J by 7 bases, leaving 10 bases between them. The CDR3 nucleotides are TGTGCCAGCAGCCATCGAAGAGGGAATGAGCAGTTCTTC. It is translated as CASSHRRGNEQFF.

CDR3 coding DNA: TGTGCCTGGGGCCGGGTTGAAGCTTTCTTT. It codes for CAWGRVEAFF. The genes are TRBV30 and TRBJ1-1; no reliable D call. V was trimmed by 5 bases and J by 7 bases, leaving 8 bases between them. The V gene's germline CDR1 is GTSNPN and CDR2 SVGIG (reference sequence). The CDR3 is 10 residues long.

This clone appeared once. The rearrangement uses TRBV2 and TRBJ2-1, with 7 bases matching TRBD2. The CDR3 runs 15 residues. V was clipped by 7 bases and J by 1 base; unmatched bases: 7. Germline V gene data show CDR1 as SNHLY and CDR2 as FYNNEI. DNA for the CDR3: TGTGCCAGCACCAGACTAGCAGGATCCTACAATGAGCAGTTCTTC. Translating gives CASTRLAGSYNEQFF.

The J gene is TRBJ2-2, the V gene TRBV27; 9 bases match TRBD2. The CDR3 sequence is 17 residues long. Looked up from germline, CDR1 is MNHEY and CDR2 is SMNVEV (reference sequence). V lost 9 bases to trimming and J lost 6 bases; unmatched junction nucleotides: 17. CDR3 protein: CASSYSHRGGRAGELFF. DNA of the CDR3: TGTGCCAGTAGCTATTCCCACCGGGGCGGGAGGGCCGGGGAGCTGTTTTTT.

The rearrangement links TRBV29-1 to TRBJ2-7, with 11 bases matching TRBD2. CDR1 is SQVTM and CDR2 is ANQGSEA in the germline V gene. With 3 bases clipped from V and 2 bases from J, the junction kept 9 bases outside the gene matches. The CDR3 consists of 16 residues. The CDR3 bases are TGCAGCGTTGATACTAGCGGGAGCTTGGGGGCCTACGAGCAGTACTTC. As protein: CSVDTSGSLGAYEQYF.

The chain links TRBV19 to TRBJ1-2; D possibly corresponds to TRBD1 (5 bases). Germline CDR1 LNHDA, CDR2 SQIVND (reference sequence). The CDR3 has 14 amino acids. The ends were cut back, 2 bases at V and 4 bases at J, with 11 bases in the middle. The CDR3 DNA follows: TGTGCCAGTAGTATACAGGGTTCGGGCTATGGCTACACCTTC. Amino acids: CASSIQGSGYGYTF.

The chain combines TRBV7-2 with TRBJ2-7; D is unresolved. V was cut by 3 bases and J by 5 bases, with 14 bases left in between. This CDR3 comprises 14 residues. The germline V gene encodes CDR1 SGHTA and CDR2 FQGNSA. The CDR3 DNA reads TGTGCCAGCAGCTTGCAATCTGCAGGTGACGAGCAGTACTTC. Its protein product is CASSLQSAGDEQYF.

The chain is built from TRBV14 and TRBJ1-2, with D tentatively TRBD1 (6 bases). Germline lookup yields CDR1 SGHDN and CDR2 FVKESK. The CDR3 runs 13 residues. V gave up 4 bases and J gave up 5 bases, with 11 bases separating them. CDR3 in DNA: TGTGCCAGCAGCCCAGGGGTACGGTATGGCTACACCTTC. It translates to CASSPGVRYGYTF.

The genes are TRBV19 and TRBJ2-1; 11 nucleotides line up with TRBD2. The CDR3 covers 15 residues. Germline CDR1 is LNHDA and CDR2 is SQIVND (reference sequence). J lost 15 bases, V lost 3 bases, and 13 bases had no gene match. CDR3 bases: TGTGCCAGTAGTATTGTAGCTAGCGGGAGGCCAGAGGCGTTCTTC. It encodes CASSIVASGRPEAFF.

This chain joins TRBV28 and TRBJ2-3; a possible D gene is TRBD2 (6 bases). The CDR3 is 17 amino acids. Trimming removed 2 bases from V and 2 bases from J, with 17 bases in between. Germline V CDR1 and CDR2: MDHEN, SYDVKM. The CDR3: CASSLVGRRATTDTQYF. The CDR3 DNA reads TGTGCCAGCAGTTTAGTGGGACGGAGGGCAACCACAGATACGCAGTATTTT.

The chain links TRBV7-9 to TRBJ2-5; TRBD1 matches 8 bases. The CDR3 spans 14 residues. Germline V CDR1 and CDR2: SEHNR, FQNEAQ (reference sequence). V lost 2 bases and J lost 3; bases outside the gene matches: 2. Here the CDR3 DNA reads TGTGCCAGCAGCTTAACGACAGGGGAAGAGACCCAGTACTTC. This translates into CASSLTTGEETQYF.

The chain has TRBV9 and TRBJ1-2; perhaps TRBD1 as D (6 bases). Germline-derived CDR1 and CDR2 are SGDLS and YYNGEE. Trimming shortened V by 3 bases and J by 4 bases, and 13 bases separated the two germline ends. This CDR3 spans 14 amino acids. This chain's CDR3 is CASSGRTVSYGYTF. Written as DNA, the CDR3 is TGTGCCAGCAGCGGTAGGACAGTTTCCTATGGCTACACCTTC.

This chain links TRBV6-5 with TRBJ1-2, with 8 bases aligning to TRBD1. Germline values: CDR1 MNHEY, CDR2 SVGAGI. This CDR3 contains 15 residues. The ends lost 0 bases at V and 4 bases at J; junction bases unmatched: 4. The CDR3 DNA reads TGTGCCAGCAGTTACTCGAAACAGGGGGGCTATGGCTACACCTTC. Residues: CASSYSKQGGYGYTF.

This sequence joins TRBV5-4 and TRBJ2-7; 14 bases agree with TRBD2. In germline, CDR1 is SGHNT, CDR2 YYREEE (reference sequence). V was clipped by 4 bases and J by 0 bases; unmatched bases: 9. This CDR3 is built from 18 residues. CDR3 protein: CASSPGLAGGRSSYEQYF. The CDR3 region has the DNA TGTGCCAGCAGCCCAGGACTAGCGGGAGGAAGAAGCTCCTACGAGCAGTACTTC.

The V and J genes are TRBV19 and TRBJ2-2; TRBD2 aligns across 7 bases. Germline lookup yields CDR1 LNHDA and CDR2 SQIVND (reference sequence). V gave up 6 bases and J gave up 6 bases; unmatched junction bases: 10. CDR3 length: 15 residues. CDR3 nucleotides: TGTGCCAGTAGAAAAACCGGGACTACCTCCGGGGAGCTGTTTTTT. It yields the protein CASRKTGTTSGELFF.

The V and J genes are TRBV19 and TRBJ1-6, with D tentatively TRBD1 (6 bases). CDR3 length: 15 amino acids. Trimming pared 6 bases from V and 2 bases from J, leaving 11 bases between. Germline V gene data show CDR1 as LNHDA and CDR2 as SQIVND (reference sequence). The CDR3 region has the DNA TGTGCCAGTAGCACAGGGATTACCTATAATTCACCCCTCCACTTT. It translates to CASSTGITYNSPLHF.

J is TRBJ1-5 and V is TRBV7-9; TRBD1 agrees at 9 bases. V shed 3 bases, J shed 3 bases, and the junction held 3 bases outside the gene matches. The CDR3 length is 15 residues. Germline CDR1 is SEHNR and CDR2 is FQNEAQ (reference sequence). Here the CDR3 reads CASSFGTGINQPQHF. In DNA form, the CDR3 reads TGTGCCAGCAGCTTTGGGACAGGGATCAATCAGCCCCAGCATTTT.

Written as DNA, the CDR3 is TGTGCCAGTAATGGGGCGAGAAGGACTGAAGCTTTCTTT. Protein product: CASNGARRTEAFF. This chain links TRBV19 with TRBJ1-1, with D perhaps matching TRBD1 (5 bases). Trimming pared 7 bases from V and 5 bases from J, leaving 14 bases between. Germline V CDR1 and CDR2: LNHDA, SQIVND (reference sequence). This CDR3 has 13 amino acids.

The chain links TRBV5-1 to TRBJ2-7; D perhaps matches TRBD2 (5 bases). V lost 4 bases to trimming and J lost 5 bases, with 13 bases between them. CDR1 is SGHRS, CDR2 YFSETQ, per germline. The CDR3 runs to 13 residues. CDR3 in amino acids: CASSDGLPHEQYF. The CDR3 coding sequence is TGCGCCAGCAGCGACGGACTGCCCCACGAGCAGTACTTC. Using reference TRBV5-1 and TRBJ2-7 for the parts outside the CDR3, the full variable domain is KAGVTQTPRYLIKTRGQQVTLSCSPISGHRSVSWYQQTPGQGLQFLFEYFSETQRNKGNFPGRFSGRQFSNSRSEMNVSTLELGDSALYLCASSDGLPHEQYFGPGTRLTVT.

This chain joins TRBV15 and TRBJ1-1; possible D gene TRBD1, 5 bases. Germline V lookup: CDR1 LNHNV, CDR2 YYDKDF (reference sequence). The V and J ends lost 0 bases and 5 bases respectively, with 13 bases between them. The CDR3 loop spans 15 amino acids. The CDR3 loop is CATSRDVGAGTEAFF. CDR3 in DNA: TGTGCCACCAGCAGAGATGTTGGGGCCGGGACTGAAGCTTTCTTT.

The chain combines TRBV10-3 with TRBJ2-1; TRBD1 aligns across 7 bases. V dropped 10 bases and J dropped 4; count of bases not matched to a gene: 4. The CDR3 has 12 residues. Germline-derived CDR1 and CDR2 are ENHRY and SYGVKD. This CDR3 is CATEGQYNEQFF. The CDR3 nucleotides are TGTGCCACCGAGGGACAGTACAATGAGCAGTTCTTC.